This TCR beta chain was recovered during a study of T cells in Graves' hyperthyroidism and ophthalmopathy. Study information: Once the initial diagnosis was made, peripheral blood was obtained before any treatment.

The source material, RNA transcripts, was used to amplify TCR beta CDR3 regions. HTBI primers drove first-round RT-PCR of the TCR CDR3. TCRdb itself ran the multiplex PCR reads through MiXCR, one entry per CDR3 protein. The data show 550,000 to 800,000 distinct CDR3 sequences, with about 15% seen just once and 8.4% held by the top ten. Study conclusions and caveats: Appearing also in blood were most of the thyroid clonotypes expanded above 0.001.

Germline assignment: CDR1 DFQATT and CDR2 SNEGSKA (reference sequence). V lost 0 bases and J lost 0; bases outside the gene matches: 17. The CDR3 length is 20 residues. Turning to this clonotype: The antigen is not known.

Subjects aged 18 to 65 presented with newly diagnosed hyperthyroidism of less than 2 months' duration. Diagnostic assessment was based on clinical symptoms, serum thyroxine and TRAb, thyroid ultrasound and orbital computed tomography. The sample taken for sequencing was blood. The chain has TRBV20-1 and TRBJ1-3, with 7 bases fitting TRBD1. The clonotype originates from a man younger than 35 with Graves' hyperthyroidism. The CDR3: CSARDLGDSYKTSSGNTIYF. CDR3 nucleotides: TGCAGTGCTAGAGATCTAGGGGACAGCTACAAAACGAGCTCTGGAAACACCATATATTTT.